This T cell receptor beta chain was observed in a study of T cells in Graves' hyperthyroidism and ophthalmopathy. Study in general: Staff took peripheral blood when the initial diagnosis was made, before any treatment began. Overall study findings and caveats: Expanded thyroid clonotypes (above 0.001) were mostly also found in blood.

Regarding this clonotype: Antigen specificity is unknown.

Enrolled ophthalmopathy patients presented with a Clinical Activity Score of at least 3, a NOSPECS grade of at least 4, and disease duration under 3 months. Amplification of TCR beta CDR3 regions used RNA as the template. The study used the HTBI primer set for a first-round RT-PCR of the TCR CDR3. TCRdb re-analysed the multiplex PCR reads in MiXCR, keeping a single row per CDR3 protein. The sample has hundreds of thousands of distinct CDR3 sequences; more than 20% are singletons. CDR3 size: 14 residues. Germline-derived CDR1 and CDR2 are MNHEY and SVGEGT. V lost 5 bases, J lost 0 bases, and 8 bases lay in between.

Source material: blood. The chain uses TRBV6-2 or TRBV6-3 and TRBJ1-3, with D perhaps TRBD1 (5 bases). This sequence was found in a man aged 30-40 years with Graves' ophthalmopathy. The CDR3 DNA is TGTGCCAGCAGTCAGGGATTCTCTGGAAACACCATATATTTT. Translation: CASSQGFSGNTIYF.